These T cell receptor beta chains were read from a single sample in a study of CD8 T cells in Susac syndrome. TCRdb itself ran the immunoSEQ multiplex PCR reads through MiXCR, one entry per CDR3 protein. Among around 100,000 distinct CDR3 sequences listed, approximately 95% were seen once. Sequenced: CD8+ T cells from PBMCs. These receptor sequences come from a human donor with Susac syndrome. CDR3s include the opening cysteine and the closing phenylalanine or tryptophan. Fields, in order: V gene, CDR3 length, J gene, clone size, CDR3 protein. The size of a clone is reported for some rows only, either as once, few or many, or as a class for expanded clones.

V gene: TRBV5-1
CDR3 length: 13
J gene: TRBJ2-7
clone size: .
CDR3 protein: CASKTSGSYEQYF

V gene: TRBV28
CDR3 length: 15
J gene: TRBJ2-1
clone size: .
CDR3 protein: CASTPRTSGRSEQFF

V gene: TRBV12-3/TRBV12-4
CDR3 length: 14
J gene: TRBJ2-7
clone size: .
CDR3 protein: CASSITGVANEQYF

V gene: TRBV16
CDR3 length: 15
J gene: TRBJ2-1
clone size: .
CDR3 protein: CASSQGRGPYNEQFF

V gene: TRBV15
CDR3 length: 12
J gene: TRBJ2-6
clone size: .
CDR3 protein: CATQTGANVLTF

V gene: TRBV11-1
CDR3 length: 13
J gene: TRBJ1-1
clone size: .
CDR3 protein: CASSLGTYTEAFF

V gene: TRBV11-2
CDR3 length: 13
J gene: TRBJ1-5
clone size: .
CDR3 protein: CASSLEYGQPQHF

V gene: TRBV6-5
CDR3 length: 13
J gene: TRBJ1-2
clone size: .
CDR3 protein: CASMGATNYGYTF

V gene: TRBV7-2
CDR3 length: 14
J gene: TRBJ2-7
clone size: .
CDR3 protein: CASSQGDGAYEQYF

V gene: TRBV11-2
CDR3 length: 16
J gene: TRBJ2-7
clone size: .
CDR3 protein: CASSPQTGGRSYEQYF

V gene: TRBV29-1
CDR3 length: 11
J gene: TRBJ1-4
clone size: once
CDR3 protein: CSGGDGEKLFF

V gene: TRBV3-1
CDR3 length: 20
J gene: TRBJ2-3
clone size: .
CDR3 protein: CASSQGGGGAFWSLTDTQYF

V gene: TRBV5-1
CDR3 length: 14
J gene: TRBJ2-5
clone size: .
CDR3 protein: CASSSGQGPETQYF

V gene: TRBV24-1
CDR3 length: 14
J gene: TRBJ1-5
clone size: once
CDR3 protein: CATSTGQINQPQHF

V gene: TRBV20-1
CDR3 length: 14
J gene: TRBJ1-6
clone size: .
CDR3 protein: CSASGGYPNSPLHF

V gene: TRBV18
CDR3 length: 14
J gene: TRBJ2-5
clone size: .
CDR3 protein: CASSPGIRQETQYF

V gene: TRBV3-1
CDR3 length: 17
J gene: TRBJ2-1
clone size: once
CDR3 protein: CASSPKLGGGDFNEQFF

V gene: TRBV29-1
CDR3 length: 15
J gene: TRBJ2-3
clone size: .
CDR3 protein: CSVEDPGQGTDTQYF

V gene: TRBV9
CDR3 length: 11
J gene: TRBJ1-2
clone size: .
CDR3 protein: CASSLQNSYTF

V gene: TRBV3-1
CDR3 length: 14
J gene: TRBJ2-4
clone size: once
CDR3 protein: CASSQDLQRQFQYF

V gene: TRBV18
CDR3 length: 15
J gene: TRBJ2-7
clone size: .
CDR3 protein: CASSPAGQGAYEQYF

V gene: TRBV5-1
CDR3 length: 14
J gene: TRBJ1-1
clone size: .
CDR3 protein: CASSVNGQDAEAFF

V gene: TRBV29-1
CDR3 length: 12
J gene: TRBJ2-1
clone size: .
CDR3 protein: CSVIRGEEPQFF

V gene: TRBV20-1
CDR3 length: 17
J gene: TRBJ2-1
clone size: .
CDR3 protein: CSASLKLRLTGYNEQFF

V gene: TRBV27
CDR3 length: 15
J gene: TRBJ2-7
clone size: .
CDR3 protein: CASTFRQGQTYEQYF

V gene: TRBV28
CDR3 length: 15
J gene: TRBJ1-5
clone size: once
CDR3 protein: CASRTTGAPNQPQHF

V gene: TRBV12-3/TRBV12-4
CDR3 length: 19
J gene: TRBJ2-7
clone size: .
CDR3 protein: CASSLISGTSVKGTYEQYF

V gene: TRBV10-3
CDR3 length: 14
J gene: TRBJ2-7
clone size: .
CDR3 protein: CAISDEDKSYEQYF

V gene: TRBV29-1
CDR3 length: 15
J gene: TRBJ1-1
clone size: .
CDR3 protein: CSALPRPGLGTEAFF

V gene: TRBV14
CDR3 length: 11
J gene: TRBJ2-3
clone size: .
CDR3 protein: CASGSGGTQYF

V gene: TRBV4-1
CDR3 length: 13
J gene: TRBJ1-1
clone size: .
CDR3 protein: CASSRTEITEAFF

V gene: TRBV5-1
CDR3 length: 17
J gene: TRBJ2-2
clone size: .
CDR3 protein: CASSLQGPGSNTGELFF

V gene: TRBV7-8
CDR3 length: 18
J gene: TRBJ2-5
clone size: .
CDR3 protein: CASRKGWSYGTHQETQYF

V gene: TRBV7-9
CDR3 length: 14
J gene: TRBJ2-7
clone size: .
CDR3 protein: CASSHQQGADEQYF

V gene: TRBV28
CDR3 length: 11
J gene: TRBJ2-4
clone size: .
CDR3 protein: CASRKDRVQYF

V gene: TRBV20-1
CDR3 length: 14
J gene: TRBJ1-6
clone size: once
CDR3 protein: CSARTGQVNSPLHF

V gene: TRBV5-1
CDR3 length: 15
J gene: TRBJ1-1
clone size: .
CDR3 protein: CASSWWDRLNTEAFF

V gene: TRBV3-1
CDR3 length: 15
J gene: TRBJ2-1
clone size: .
CDR3 protein: CASSQLGTGDNEQFF

V gene: TRBV27
CDR3 length: 19
J gene: TRBJ1-5
clone size: .
CDR3 protein: CASSSRGGRRDKRDQPQHF

V gene: TRBV5-1
CDR3 length: 14
J gene: TRBJ1-1
clone size: .
CDR3 protein: CASSVQGERTEAFF

V gene: TRBV12-3/TRBV12-4
CDR3 length: 12
J gene: TRBJ1-2
clone size: .
CDR3 protein: CASSDSNYGYTF

V gene: TRBV4-1
CDR3 length: 13
J gene: TRBJ2-5
clone size: .
CDR3 protein: CASSPPFPLAQYF

V gene: TRBV25-1
CDR3 length: 14
J gene: TRBJ1-4
clone size: .
CDR3 protein: CASTDSLENEKLFF

V gene: TRBV6-1
CDR3 length: 14
J gene: TRBJ1-1
clone size: .
CDR3 protein: CASVNRELNTEAFF

V gene: TRBV7-9
CDR3 length: 15
J gene: TRBJ2-3
clone size: once
CDR3 protein: CASSPRGRTPDTQYF

V gene: TRBV2
CDR3 length: 16
J gene: TRBJ2-1
clone size: once
CDR3 protein: CASSELGLAGGNEQFF

V gene: TRBV20-1
CDR3 length: 15
J gene: TRBJ2-5
clone size: .
CDR3 protein: CSASGGAGLEETQYF

V gene: TRBV4-1
CDR3 length: 15
J gene: TRBJ2-3
clone size: .
CDR3 protein: CASTLDRGSTDTQYF

V gene: TRBV4-1
CDR3 length: 15
J gene: TRBJ1-4
clone size: .
CDR3 protein: CASSRIFATNEKLFF

V gene: TRBV29-1
CDR3 length: 13
J gene: TRBJ1-4
clone size: .
CDR3 protein: CSVETGDNEKLFF

V gene: TRBV5-1
CDR3 length: 15
J gene: TRBJ2-3
clone size: .
CDR3 protein: CASSSRQGSTDTQYF

V gene: TRBV29-1
CDR3 length: 13
J gene: TRBJ2-5
clone size: .
CDR3 protein: CSVVSWDGETQYF

V gene: TRBV13
CDR3 length: 14
J gene: TRBJ2-3
clone size: .
CDR3 protein: CASSQAGGARAQYF

V gene: TRBV12-3/TRBV12-4
CDR3 length: 18
J gene: TRBJ1-5
clone size: .
CDR3 protein: CASSPRILRGGTHQPQHF

V gene: TRBV29-1
CDR3 length: 16
J gene: TRBJ2-1
clone size: .
CDR3 protein: CSVEESGRNRIGEQFF